The source of this T cell receptor beta chain is a study of T cell responses to AZD1222 COVID-19 vaccine. Findings and caveats of the study: White British donors predominated, females outnumbered males, and clonal diversity was possibly underestimated. Vaccine-associated CD4 TCRs spanned spike, dominant at 160-218 and 743-854.

Profiling relied on immunoSEQ multiplex PCR, and the TCRdb table lists in-frame clones only, not all of them. The sample contains approximately 100,000 clones, less than 95% of which appear only once. Regarding this clone: Its antigen remains unknown.

Some second doses came at about 4 weeks and others at about 12 weeks; these were pooled. This receptor was obtained from an adult who received the AZD1222 COVID-19 vaccine. The source was peripheral blood, collected 28 days after the second AZD1222 dose.

CDR3: CASSLQGDPVNSPLHF. CDR3 coding DNA: TGTGCCAGCAGCCTCCAAGGGGACCCAGTTAATTCACCCCTCCACTTT. This chain links TRBV11-2 with TRBJ1-6, with TRBD1 as a possible D gene (5 bases). Germline V gene data show CDR1 as SGHAT and CDR2 as FQNNGV. The V gene lost 5 bases and the J gene lost 6 bases, with 17 bases spanning the gap. The CDR3 is made up of 16 amino acids.